This T cell receptor (beta chain) was observed in a study of T-cell memory formation after mild COVID-19. Study summary: TCR clusters showed largely donor specificity.

5'RACE, which relied on constant-segment primers, yielded TCR alpha and TCR beta cDNA libraries carrying sample barcodes and UMIs. MiXCR, applied by TCRdb to the 5' RACE reads, yields one record per CDR3 protein. Of about 360,000 distinct CDR3 sequences listed, under 15% are singletons. This clonotype was seen more than once but under ten times. What it recognizes is unknown. Study conclusions and caveats: The pre-infection memory compartment contained some responding clones, suggesting cross-reactive memory joined. The authors did not confirm SARS-CoV-2 specificity of second-wave clones peaking day 37.

The specimen was PBMCs or a T cell subset sorted from them (not recorded which). This TCR was sampled from a man aged 18 to 29 who had mild COVID-19 (a few samples of this study predate the infection). Cell type and time point are not known.

The CDR3 loop is CASSMDRVVDEQYF. CDR3 nucleotide sequence: TGCGCCAGCAGCATGGACAGGGTTGTGGACGAGCAGTACTTC. The chain joins TRBV5-1 to TRBJ2-7, with 8 positions matching TRBD1. The length of the CDR3 is 14 residues. V trimming: 4 bases; J trimming: 5 bases; junction bases outside the gene matches: 8. Germline values: CDR1 SGHRS, CDR2 YFSETQ.